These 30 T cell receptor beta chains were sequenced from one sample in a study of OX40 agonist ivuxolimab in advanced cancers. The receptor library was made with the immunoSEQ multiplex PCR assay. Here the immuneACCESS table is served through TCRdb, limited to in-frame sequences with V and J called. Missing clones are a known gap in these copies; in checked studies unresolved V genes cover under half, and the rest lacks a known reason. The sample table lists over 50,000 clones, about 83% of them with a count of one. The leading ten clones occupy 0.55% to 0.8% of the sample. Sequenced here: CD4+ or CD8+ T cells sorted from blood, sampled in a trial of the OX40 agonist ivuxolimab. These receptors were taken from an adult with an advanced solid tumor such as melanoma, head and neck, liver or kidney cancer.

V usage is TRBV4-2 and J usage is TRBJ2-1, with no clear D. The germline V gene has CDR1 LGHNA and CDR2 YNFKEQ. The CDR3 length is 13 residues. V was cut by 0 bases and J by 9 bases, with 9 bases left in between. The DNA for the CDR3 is TGTGCCAGCAGCCAAGATGTTTGGTCTGAGCAGTTCTTC. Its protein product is CASSQDVWSEQFF.

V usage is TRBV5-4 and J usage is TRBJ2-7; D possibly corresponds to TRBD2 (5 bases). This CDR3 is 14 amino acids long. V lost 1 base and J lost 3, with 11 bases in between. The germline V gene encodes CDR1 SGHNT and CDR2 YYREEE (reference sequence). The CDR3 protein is CASSLLSGNYEQYF. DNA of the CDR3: TGTGCCAGCAGCTTGTTATCGGGGAACTACGAGCAGTACTTC.

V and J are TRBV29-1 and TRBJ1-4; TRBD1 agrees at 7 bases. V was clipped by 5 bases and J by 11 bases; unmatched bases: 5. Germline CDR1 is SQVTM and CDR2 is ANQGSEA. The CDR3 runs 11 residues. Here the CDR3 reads CSVTQGGKLFF. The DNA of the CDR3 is TGCAGCGTTACCCAGGGGGGGAAACTGTTTTTT.

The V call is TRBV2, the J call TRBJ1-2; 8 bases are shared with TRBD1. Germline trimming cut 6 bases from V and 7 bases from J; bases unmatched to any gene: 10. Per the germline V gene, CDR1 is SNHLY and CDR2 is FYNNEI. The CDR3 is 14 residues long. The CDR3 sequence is CASSTIQGVGGYTF. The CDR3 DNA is TGTGCCAGCAGCACTATACAGGGGGTGGGTGGCTACACCTTC.

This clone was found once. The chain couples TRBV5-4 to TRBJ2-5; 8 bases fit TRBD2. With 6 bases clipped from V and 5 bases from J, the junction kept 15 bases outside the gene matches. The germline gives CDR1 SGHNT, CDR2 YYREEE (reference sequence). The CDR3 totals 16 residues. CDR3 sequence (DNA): TGTGCCAGCAACGCGTGGGCGGGGGGTCTAGGGGAGACCCAGTACTTC. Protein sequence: CASNAWAGGLGETQYF. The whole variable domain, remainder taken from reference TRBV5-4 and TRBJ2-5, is ETGVTQSPTHLIKTRGQQVTLRCSSQSGHNTVSWYQQALGQGPQFIFQYYREEENGRGNFPPRFSGLQFPNYSSELNVNALELDDSALYLCASNAWAGGLGETQYFGPGTRLLVL.

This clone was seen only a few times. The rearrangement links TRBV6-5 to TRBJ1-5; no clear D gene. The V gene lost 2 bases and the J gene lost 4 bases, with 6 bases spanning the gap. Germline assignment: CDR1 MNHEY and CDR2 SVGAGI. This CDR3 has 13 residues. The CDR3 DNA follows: TGTGCCAGCAGTTACGTGGTTAATCAGCCCCAGCATTTT. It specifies CASSYVVNQPQHF.

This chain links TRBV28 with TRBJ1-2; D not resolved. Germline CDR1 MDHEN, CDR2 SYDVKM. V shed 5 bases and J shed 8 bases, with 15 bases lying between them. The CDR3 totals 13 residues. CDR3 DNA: TGTGCCAGCAGTCCCGACACACTGATAGGCTACACCTTC. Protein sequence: CASSPDTLIGYTF.

The CDR3 sequence: CASSPVAGASSTDTQYF. CDR3 DNA sequence: TGCGCCAGCAGCCCCGTAGCGGGAGCCTCTAGCACAGATACGCAGTATTTT. The rearrangement uses TRBV5-1 and TRBJ2-3, with 9 bases aligning to TRBD2. This CDR3 is built from 17 residues. Germline V gives CDR1 SGHRS, CDR2 YFSETQ. The V segment lost 4 bases and the J segment 0 bases; nucleotides outside the gene matches: 9.

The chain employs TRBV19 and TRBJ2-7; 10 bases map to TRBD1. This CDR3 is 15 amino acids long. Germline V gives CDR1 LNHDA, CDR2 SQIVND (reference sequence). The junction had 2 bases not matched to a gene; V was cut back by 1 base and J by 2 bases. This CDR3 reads CASSIGTGGTYEQYF. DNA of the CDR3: TGTGCCAGTAGTATAGGGACAGGGGGTACCTACGAGCAGTACTTC.

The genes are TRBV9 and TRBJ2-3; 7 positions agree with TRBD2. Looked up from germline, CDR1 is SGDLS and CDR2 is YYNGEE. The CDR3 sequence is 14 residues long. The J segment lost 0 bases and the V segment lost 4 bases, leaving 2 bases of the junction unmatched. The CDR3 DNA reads TGTGCCAGCAGCCCTAGCGGTAGCACAGATACGCAGTATTTT. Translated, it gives CASSPSGSTDTQYF.

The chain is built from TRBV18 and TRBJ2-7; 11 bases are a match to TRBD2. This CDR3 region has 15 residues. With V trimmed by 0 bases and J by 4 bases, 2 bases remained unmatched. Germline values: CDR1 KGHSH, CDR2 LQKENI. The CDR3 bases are TGTGCCAGCTCACCACCTAGCGGGAGGGCATACGAGCAGTACTTC. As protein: CASSPPSGRAYEQYF.

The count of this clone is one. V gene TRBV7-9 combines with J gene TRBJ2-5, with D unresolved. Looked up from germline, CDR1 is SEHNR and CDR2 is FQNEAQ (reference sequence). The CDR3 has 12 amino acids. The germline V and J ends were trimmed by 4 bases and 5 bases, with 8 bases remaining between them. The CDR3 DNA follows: TGTGCCAGCAGCTCGAGTGAGGAGACCCAGTACTTC. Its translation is CASSSSEETQYF.

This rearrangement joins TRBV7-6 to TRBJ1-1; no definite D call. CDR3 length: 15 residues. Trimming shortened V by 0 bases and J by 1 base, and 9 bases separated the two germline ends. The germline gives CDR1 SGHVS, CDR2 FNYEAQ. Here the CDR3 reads CASSLAGRPNTEAFF. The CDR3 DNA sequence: TGTGCCAGCAGCTTAGCGGGCAGACCGAACACTGAAGCTTTCTTT.

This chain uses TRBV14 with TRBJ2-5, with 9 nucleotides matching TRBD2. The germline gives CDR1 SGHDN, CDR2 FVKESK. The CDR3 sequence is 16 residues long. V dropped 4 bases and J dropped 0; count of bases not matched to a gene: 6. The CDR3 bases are TGTGCCAGCAGCCCCGGCCTAGCGGGAAACCAAGAGACCCAGTACTTC. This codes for CASSPGLAGNQETQYF.

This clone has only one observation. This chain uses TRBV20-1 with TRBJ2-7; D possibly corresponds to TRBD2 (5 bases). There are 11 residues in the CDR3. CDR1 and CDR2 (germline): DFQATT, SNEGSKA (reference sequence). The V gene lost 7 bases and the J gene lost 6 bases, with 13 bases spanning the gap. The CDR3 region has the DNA TGCAGTGTCGAGGGCCAACCCGAGCAGTACTTC. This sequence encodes CSVEGQPEQYF.

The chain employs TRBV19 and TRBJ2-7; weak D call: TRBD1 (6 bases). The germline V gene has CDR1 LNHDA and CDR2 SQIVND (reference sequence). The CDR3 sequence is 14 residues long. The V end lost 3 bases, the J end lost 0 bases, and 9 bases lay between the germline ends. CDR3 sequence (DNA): TGTGCCAGTAGTATGGCAGGGGCCTCCTACGAGCAGTACTTC. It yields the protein CASSMAGASYEQYF.

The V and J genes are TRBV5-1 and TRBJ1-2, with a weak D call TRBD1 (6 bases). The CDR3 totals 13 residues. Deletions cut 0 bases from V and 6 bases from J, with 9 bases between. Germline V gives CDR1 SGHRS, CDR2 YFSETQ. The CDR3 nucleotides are TGCGCCAGCAGCTTGGGACAGGTTGATGGCTACACCTTC. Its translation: CASSLGQVDGYTF.

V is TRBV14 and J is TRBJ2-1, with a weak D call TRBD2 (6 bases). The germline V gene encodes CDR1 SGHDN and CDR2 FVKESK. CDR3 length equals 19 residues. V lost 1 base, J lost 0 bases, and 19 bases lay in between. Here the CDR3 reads CASSQGGGGITSSYNEQFF. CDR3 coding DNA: TGTGCCAGCAGCCAAGGAGGCGGCGGGATAACAAGCTCCTACAATGAGCAGTTCTTC. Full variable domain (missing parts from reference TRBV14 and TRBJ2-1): EAGVTQFPSHSVIEKGQTVTLRCDPISGHDNLYWYRRVMGKEIKFLLHFVKESKQDESGMPNNRFLAERTGGTYSTLKVQPAELEDSGVYFCASSQGGGGITSSYNEQFFGPGTRLTVL.

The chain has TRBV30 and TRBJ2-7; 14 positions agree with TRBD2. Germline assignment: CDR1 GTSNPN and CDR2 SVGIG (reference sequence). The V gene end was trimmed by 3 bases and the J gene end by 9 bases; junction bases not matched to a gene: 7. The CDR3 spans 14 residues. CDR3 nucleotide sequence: TGTGCCTGGAGAGACAGGACTAGCGGGAGGACGCAGTACTTC. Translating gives CAWRDRTSGRTQYF.

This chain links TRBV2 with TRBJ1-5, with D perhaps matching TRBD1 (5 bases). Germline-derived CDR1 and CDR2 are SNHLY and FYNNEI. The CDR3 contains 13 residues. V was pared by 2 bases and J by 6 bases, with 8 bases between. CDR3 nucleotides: TGTGCCAGCAGTGAACAGGGTACTCAGCCCCAGCATTTT. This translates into CASSEQGTQPQHF.

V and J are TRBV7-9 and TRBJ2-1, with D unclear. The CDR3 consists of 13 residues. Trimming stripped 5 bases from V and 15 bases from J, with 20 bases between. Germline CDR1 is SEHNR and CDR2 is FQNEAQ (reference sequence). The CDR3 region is CASSLPRPEPMFF. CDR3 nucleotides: TGTGCCAGCAGCCTCCCCCGGCCAGAGCCAATGTTCTTC.

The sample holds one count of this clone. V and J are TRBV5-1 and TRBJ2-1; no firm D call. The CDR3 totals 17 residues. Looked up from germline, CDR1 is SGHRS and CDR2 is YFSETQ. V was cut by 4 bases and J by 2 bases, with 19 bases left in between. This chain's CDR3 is CASSLTATGPAYNEQFF. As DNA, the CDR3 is TGCGCCAGCAGCCTAACCGCAACGGGTCCCGCCTACAATGAGCAGTTCTTC.

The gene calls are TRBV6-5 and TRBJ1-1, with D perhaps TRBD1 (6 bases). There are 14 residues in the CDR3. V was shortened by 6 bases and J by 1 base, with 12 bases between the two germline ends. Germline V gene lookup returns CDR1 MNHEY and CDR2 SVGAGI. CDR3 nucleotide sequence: TGTGCCAGCAGCTCGGGACACCCGAACACTGAAGCTTTCTTT. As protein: CASSSGHPNTEAFF.

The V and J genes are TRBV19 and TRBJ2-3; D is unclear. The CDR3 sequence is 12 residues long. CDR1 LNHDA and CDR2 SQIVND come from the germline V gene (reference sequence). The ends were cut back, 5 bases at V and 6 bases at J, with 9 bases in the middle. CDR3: CASSATTDTQYF. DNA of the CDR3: TGTGCCAGTAGTGCAACTACGGATACGCAGTATTTT.

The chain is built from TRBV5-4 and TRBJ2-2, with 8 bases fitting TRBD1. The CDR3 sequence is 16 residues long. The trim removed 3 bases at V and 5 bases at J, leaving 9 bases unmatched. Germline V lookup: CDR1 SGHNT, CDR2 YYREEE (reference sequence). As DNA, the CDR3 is TGTGCCAGCAGCTGGTGGGACAGGAGGGAAACCGGGGAGCTGTTTTTT. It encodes CASSWWDRRETGELFF.

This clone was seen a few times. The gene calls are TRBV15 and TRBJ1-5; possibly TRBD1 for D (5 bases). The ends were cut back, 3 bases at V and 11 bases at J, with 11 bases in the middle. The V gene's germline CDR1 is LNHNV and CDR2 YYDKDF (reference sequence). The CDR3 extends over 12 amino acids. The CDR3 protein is CATSRDQGTQHF. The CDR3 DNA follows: TGTGCCACCAGCAGGGATCAGGGTACCCAGCATTTT.

CDR3 coding DNA: TGTGCCAGCAGTCAGACGGTCGTTAGGGAGACCCAGTACTTC. Its protein is CASSQTVVRETQYF. This chain joins TRBV6-5 and TRBJ2-5; no definite D call. The CDR3 covers 14 residues. Germline CDR1 is MNHEY and CDR2 is SVGAGI. Trimming left V 5 bases short and J 5 bases short, with 15 bases between.

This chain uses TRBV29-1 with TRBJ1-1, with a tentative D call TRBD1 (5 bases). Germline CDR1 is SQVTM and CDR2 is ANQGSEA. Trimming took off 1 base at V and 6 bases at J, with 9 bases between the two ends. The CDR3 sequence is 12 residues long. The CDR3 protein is CSVEGGRAEAFF. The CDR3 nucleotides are TGCAGCGTTGAAGGGGGACGGGCTGAAGCTTTCTTT.

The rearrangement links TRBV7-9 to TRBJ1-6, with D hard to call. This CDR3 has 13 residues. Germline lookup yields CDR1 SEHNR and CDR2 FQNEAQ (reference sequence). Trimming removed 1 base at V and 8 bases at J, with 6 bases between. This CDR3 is CASSLELYSPLHF. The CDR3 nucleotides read TGTGCCAGCAGCTTAGAATTGTATTCACCCCTCCACTTT.

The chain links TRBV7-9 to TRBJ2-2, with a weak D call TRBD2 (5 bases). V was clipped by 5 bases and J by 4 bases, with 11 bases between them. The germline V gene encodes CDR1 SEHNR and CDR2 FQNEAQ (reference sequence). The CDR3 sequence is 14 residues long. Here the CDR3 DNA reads TGTGCCAGCAGCGAAACGAGGGTCACCGGGGAGCTGTTTTTT. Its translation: CASSETRVTGELFF.